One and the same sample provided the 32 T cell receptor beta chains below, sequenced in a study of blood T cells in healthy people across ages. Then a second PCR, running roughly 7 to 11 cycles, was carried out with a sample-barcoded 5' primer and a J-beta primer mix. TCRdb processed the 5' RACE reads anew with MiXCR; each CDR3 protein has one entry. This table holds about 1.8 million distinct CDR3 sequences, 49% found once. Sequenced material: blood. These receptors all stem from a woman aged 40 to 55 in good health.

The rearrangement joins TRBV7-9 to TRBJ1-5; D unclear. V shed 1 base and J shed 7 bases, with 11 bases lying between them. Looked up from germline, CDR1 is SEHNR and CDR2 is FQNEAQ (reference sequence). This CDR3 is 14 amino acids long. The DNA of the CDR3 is TGTGCCAGCAGCTTAGAAGGGTGGCTCCAGCCCCAGCATTTT. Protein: CASSLEGWLQPQHF.

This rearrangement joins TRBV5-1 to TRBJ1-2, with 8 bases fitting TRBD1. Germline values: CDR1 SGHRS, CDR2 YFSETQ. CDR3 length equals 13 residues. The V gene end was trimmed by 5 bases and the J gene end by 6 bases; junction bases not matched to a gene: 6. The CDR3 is CASRGQTGDGYTF. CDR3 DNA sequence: TGCGCCAGCAGGGGGCAGACAGGGGATGGCTACACCTTC.

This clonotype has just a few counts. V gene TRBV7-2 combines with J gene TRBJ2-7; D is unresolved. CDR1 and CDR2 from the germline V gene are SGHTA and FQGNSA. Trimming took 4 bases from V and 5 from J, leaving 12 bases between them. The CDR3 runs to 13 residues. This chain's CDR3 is CASSSRPRHEQYF. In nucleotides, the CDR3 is TGTGCCAGCAGCTCCCGGCCGCGACACGAGCAGTACTTC. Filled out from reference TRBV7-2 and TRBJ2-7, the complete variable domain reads GAGVSQSPSNKVTEKGKDVELRCDPISGHTALYWYRQSLGQGLEFLIYFQGNSAPDKSGLPSDRFSAERTGGSVSTLTIQRTQQEDSAVYLCASSSRPRHEQYFGPGTRLTVT.

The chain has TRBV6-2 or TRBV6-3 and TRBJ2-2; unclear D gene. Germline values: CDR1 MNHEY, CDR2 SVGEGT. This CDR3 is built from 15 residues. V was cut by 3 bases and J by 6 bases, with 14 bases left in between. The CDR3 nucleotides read TGTGCCAGCAGTTATGTGGCTGTGGTCCCCGGGGAGCTGTTTTTT. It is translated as CASSYVAVVPGELFF.

The CDR3 DNA is TGTGCCAGCAGCGTAGTTGGGGGGACTAGCTCCTACAATGAGCAGTTCTTC. This translates into CASSVVGGTSSYNEQFF. The chain couples TRBV9 to TRBJ2-1; TRBD2 matches 8 bases. Germline assignment: CDR1 SGDLS and CDR2 YYNGEE. Germline trimming cut 0 bases from V and 0 bases from J; bases unmatched to any gene: 5. CDR3 length equals 17 residues.

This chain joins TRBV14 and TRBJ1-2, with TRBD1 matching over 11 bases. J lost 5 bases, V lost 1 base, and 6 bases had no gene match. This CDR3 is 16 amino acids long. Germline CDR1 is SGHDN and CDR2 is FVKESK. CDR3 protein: CASSQALGQGVYGYTF. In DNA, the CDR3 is TGTGCCAGCAGCCAAGCGTTGGGACAGGGGGTGTATGGCTACACCTTC.

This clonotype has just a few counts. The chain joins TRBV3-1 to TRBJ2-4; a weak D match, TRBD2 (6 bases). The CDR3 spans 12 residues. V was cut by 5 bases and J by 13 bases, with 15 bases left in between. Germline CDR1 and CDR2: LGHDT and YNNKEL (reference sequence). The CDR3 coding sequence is TGTGCCAGCAGCACCAGAAGCCGGGAGCAGTACTTC. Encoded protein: CASSTRSREQYF.

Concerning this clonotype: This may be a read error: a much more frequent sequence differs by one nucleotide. The CDR3 DNA follows: TGCAGCGTTGTAGGTGCGGGTGTAGGCTCCTACAATGAGCAGTTCTTC. This encodes CSVVGAGVGSYNEQFF. The chain uses TRBV29-1 and TRBJ2-1; a possible D gene is TRBD2 (5 bases). V lost 4 bases and J 0 bases, leaving 16 bases between the germline ends. The germline V gene encodes CDR1 SQVTM and CDR2 ANQGSEA. This CDR3 has 16 residues.

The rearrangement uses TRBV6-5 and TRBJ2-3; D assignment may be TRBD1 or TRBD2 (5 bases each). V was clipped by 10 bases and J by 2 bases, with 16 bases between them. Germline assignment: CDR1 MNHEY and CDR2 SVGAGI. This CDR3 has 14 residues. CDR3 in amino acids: CATTLGDFTDTQYF. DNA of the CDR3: TGTGCCACAACTTTGGGGGATTTCACAGATACGCAGTATTTT.

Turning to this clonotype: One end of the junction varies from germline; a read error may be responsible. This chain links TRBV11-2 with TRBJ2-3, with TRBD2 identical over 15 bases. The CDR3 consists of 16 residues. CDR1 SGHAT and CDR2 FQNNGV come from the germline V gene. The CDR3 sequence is CTSSRTSGGDADTQYF. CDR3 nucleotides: TGTACCAGCAGCAGGACTAGCGGGGGGGATGCAGATACGCAGTATTTT.

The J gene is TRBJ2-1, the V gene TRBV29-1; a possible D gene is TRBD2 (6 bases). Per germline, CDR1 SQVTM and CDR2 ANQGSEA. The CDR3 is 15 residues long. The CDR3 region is CGGTLGLATYNEQFF. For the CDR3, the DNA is TGCGGCGGGACTTTGGGGCTAGCTACCTACAATGAGCAGTTCTTC.

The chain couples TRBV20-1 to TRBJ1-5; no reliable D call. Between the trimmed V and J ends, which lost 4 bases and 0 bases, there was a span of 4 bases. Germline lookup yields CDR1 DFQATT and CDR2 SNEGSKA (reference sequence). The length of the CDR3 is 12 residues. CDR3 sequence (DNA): TGCAGTGCTAAAATTAGCAATCAGCCCCAGCATTTT. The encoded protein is CSAKISNQPQHF.

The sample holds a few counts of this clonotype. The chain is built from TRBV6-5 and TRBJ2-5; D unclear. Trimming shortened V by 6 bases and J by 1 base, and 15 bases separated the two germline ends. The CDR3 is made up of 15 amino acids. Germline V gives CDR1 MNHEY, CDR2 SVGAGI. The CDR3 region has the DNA TGTGCCAGCAGCCCACCGGAAGCGCCCCAAGAGACCCAGTACTTC. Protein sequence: CASSPPEAPQETQYF.

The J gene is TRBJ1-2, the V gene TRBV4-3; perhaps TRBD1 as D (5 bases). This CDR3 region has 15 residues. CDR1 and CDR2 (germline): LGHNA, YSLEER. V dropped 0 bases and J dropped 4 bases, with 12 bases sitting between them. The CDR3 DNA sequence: TGCGCCAGCAGCCAAGATAGGGCAGGGACCTATGGCTACACCTTC. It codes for CASSQDRAGTYGYTF.

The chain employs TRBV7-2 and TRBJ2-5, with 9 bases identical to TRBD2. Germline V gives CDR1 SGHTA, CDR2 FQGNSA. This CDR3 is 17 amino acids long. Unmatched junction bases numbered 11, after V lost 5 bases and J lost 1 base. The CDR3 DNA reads TGTGCCAGCAGCCCGAGATGGACTAGCGCTTCCCAAGAGACCCAGTACTTC. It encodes CASSPRWTSASQETQYF.

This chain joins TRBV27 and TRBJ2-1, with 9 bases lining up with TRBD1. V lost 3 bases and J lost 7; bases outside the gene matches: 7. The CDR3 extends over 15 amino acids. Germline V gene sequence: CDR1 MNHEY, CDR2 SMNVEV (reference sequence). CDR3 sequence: CASSFSTGGLNEQFF. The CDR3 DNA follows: TGTGCCAGCAGTTTTTCGACAGGGGGTTTAAATGAGCAGTTCTTC.

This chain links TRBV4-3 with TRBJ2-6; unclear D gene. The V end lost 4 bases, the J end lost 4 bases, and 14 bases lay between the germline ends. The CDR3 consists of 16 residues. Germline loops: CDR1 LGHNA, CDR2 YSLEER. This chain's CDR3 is CASSLHSRWGANVLTF. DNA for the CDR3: TGCGCCAGCAGCCTACATTCAAGGTGGGGGGCCAACGTCCTGACTTTC.

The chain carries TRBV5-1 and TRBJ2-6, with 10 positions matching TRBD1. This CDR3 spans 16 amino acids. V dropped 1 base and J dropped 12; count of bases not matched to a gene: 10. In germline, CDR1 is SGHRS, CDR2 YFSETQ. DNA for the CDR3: TGCGCCAGCAGCTTGCGTAGGGACAGGGGTTCGGTCGTCCTGACTTTC. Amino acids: CASSLRRDRGSVVLTF.

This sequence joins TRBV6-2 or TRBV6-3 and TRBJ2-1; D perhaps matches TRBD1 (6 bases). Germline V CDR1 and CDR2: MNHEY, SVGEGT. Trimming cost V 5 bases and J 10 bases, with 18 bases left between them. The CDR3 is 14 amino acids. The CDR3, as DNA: TGTGCCAGCAGTCCCTCCGTCCAGGGGCGGGAGCAGTTCTTC. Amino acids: CASSPSVQGREQFF.

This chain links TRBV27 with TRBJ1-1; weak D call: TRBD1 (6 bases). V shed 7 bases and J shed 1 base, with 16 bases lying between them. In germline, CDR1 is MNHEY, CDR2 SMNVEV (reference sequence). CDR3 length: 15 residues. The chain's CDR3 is CASMEGVGGNTEAFF. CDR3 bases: TGTGCCAGCATGGAGGGGGTGGGTGGGAACACTGAAGCTTTCTTT.

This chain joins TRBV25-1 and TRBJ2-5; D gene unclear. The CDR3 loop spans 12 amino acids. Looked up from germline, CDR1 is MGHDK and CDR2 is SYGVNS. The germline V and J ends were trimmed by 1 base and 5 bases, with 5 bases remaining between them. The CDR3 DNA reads TGTGCCAGCAGTGAATGGGATGAGACCCAGTACTTC. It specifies CASSEWDETQYF. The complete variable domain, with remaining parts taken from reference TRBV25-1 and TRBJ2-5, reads EADIYQTPRYLVIGTGKKITLECSQTMGHDKMYWYQQDPGMELHLIHYSYGVNSTEKGDLSSESTVSRIRTEHFPLTLESARPSHTSQYLCASSEWDETQYFGPGTRLLVL.

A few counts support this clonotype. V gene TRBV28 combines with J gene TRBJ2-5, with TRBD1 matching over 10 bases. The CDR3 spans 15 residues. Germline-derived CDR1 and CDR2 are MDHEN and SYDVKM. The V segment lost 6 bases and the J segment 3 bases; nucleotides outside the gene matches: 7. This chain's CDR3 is CASSWTGGRKETQYF. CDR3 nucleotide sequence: TGTGCCAGCAGCTGGACAGGGGGACGAAAAGAGACCCAGTACTTC.

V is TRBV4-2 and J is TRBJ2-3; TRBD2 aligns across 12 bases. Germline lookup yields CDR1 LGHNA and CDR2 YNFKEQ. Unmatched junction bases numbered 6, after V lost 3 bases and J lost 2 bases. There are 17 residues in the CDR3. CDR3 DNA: TGTGCCAGCAGCCATTCGTCTAGCGGGGGGGCCACAGATACGCAGTATTTT. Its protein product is CASSHSSSGGATDTQYF.

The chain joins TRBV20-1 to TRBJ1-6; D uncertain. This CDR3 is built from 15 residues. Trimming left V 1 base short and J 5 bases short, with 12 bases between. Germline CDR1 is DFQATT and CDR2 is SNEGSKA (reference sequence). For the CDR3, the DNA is TGCAGTGCTAGAGGCCCCTCGTATAATAATTCACCCCTCCACTTT. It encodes CSARGPSYNNSPLHF.

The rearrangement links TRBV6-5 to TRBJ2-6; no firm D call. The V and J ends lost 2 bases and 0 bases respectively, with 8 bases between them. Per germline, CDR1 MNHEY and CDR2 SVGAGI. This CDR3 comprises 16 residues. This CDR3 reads CASSYGVHSGANVLTF. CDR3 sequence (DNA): TGTGCCAGCAGTTACGGGGTACACTCTGGGGCCAACGTCCTGACTTTC.

The CDR3 spells CASSSLVDIQETQYF. The CDR3 bases are TGTGCCAGCAGCTCTTTGGTGGACATACAAGAGACCCAGTACTTC. This chain uses TRBV7-6 with TRBJ2-5; tentatively, D is TRBD1 (5 bases). V lost 4 bases and J lost 2, with 14 bases in between. CDR1 is SGHVS and CDR2 is FNYEAQ in the germline V gene. CDR3 size: 15 residues.

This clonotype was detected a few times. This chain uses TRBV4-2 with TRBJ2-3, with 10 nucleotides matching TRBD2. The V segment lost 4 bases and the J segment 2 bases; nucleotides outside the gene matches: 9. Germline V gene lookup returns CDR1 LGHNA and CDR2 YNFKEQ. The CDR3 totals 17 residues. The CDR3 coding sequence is TGTGCCAGCAGCCCCAGGACTAGCGGACTTCTCACAGATACGCAGTATTTT. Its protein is CASSPRTSGLLTDTQYF.

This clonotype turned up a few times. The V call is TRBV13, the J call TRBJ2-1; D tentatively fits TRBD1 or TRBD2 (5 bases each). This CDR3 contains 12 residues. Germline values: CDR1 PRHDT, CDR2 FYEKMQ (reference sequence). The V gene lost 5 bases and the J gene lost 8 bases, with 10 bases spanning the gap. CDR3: CASSPGAHEQFF. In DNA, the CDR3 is TGTGCCAGCAGCCCCGGGGCCCATGAGCAGTTCTTC.

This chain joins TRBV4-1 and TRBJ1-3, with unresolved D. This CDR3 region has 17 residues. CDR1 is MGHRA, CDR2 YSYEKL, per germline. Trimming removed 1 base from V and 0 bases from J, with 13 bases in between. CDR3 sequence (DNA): TGCGCCAGCAGCCAAGTTTTTTCGGGATCCTCTGGAAACACCATATATTTT. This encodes CASSQVFSGSSGNTIYF.

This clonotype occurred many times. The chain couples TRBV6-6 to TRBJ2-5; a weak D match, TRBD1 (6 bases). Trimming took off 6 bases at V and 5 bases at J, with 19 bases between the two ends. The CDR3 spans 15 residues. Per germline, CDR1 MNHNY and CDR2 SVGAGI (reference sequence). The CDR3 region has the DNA TGTGCCAGCAGACGCGGACAGTCTAGTGTGGAGACCCAGTACTTC. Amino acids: CASRRGQSSVETQYF.

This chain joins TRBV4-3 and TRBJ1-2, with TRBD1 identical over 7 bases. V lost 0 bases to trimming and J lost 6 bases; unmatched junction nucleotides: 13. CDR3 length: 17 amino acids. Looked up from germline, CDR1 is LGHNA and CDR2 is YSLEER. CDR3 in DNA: TGCGCCAGCAGCCAAGATCTTCGGGATGAGGGGGCGCATGGCTACACCTTC. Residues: CASSQDLRDEGAHGYTF.

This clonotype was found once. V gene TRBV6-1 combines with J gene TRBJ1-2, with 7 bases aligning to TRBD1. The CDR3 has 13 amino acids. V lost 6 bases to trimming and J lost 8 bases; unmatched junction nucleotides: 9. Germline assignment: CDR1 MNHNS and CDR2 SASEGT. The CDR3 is CASRQQGQAGYTF. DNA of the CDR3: TGTGCCAGCAGGCAACAAGGACAGGCGGGCTACACCTTC.